A few counts support the clone carrying this T cell receptor (beta chain). Its antigen is not identified. This sample is part of a study of T cell repertoires in cytomegalovirus infection. Study findings and constraints: Dominating the ex vivo response were HLA-C-restricted CMV-specific TCR beta clonotypes. Using cumulative public TCR beta family frequency, the authors identified those who carried CMV together with the relevant HLA.

This CDR3 comprises 14 residues. Germline-derived CDR1 and CDR2 are SGHVS and FNYEAQ. V was pared by 5 bases and J by 0 bases, with 10 bases between. Each CDR3 protein is one row after TCRdb ran MiXCR on the reads. The sample lists about 47,000 distinct CDR3 sequences, 15% to 20% occurring once. The source material was CD8+ T cells from cultured PBMCs, sampled from culture after CMV antigen stimulation. J is TRBJ1-2 and V is TRBV7-6; D is unresolved. The clonotype was recovered from a human donor in good health (CMV status not recorded). Some clones in this sample may be carry-over from other donors' samples. The CDR3 DNA sequence: TGTGCCAGCAGCCCGGCAGGCTCTAACTATGGCTACACCTTC. Translated: CASSPAGSNYGYTF.